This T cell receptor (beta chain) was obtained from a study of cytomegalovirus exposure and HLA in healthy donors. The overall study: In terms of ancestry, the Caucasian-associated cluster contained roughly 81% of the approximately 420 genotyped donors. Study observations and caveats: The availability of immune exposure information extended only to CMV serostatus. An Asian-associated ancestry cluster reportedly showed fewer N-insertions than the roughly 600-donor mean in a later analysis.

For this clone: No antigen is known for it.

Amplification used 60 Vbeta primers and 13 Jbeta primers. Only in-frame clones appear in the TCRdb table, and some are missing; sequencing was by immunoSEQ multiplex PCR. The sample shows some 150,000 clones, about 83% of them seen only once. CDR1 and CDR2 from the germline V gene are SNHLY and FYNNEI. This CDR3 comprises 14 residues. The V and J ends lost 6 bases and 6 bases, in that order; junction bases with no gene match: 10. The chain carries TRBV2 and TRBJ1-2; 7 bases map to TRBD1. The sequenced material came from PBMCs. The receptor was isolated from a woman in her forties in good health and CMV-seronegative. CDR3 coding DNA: TGTGCCAGCAGGAGTCTTGGGACAGCAGATGGCTACACCTTC. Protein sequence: CASRSLGTADGYTF. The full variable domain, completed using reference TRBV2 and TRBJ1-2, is EPEVTQTPSHQVTQMGQEVILRCVPISNHLYFYWYRQILGQKVEFLVSFYNNEISEKSEIFDDQFSVERPDGSNFTLKIRSTKLEDSAMYFCASRSLGTADGYTFGSGTRLTVV.